This T cell receptor beta chain was identified during a study of cytomegalovirus exposure and HLA in healthy donors. Regarding this clone: Its target is not known.

CDR1 is MRHNA, CDR2 SNTAGT, per germline. V was cut by 3 bases and J by 3 bases, with 9 bases left in between. The CDR3 runs 15 residues. The study ran its PCR with 60 Vbeta and 13 Jbeta primers. Produced via immunoSEQ multiplex PCR; TCRdb's table is partial and in-frame only. The profile shows under 200,000 clones, more than 60% of them singletons. Study-level results: Among TCR sequences, most were rare, though some public TCRs appeared in many donors. The classifier reportedly diagnosed cytomegalovirus status with high sensitivity and specificity. In a later analysis, TCR beta V- and J-gene trimming was associated with a missense DCLRE1C variant.

Sequenced sample: PBMCs. This chain uses TRBV6-4 with TRBJ2-6; D is undetermined. This TCR was sampled from a woman aged 40 to 49 in good health and CMV-seropositive. The CDR3 DNA reads TGTGCCAGCAGTGAAGGTTCTAGTGGGGCCAACGTCCTGACTTTC. Protein: CASSEGSSGANVLTF.